Below, one T cell receptor (beta chain) is given with its context. The data belong to a study of technical replicates of blood from several donors. Method: immunoSEQ multiplex PCR; TCRdb's copy keeps in-frame clones and lacks some. The data show more than 65,000 clones, with nearly 98% seen just once and under 0.3% held by the top ten. Specimen: T cells isolated from PBMCs. The source is a human donor in good health.

The CDR3 loop is CASSLGGAEQYF. CDR3 nucleotide sequence: TGTGCCAGCAGCCTGGGAGGGGCCGAGCAGTACTTC. V is TRBV7-9 and J is TRBJ2-7, with 7 bases aligning to TRBD2. Trimming cost V 5 bases and J 6 bases; bases outside gene matches: 4. CDR1 and CDR2 (germline): SEHNR, FQNEAQ (reference sequence). This CDR3 is built from 12 residues.